The 22 T cell receptor beta chains presented below share a single source sample, sequenced in a study of T cell changes during pregnancy in multiple sclerosis. Using immunoSEQ multiplex PCR, the repertoire was profiled, and TCRdb retains in-frame clones only, with some absent. The profile shows more than 35,000 clones, 90% of them singletons. Sample: CD4+ T cells from peripheral blood mononuclear cells, taken in the second trimester of pregnancy. The receptors were gathered from a female donor with multiple sclerosis, enrolled in a pregnancy study.

V is TRBV4-3 and J is TRBJ1-2, with a possible D match to TRBD1 (6 bases). Per germline, CDR1 LGHNA and CDR2 YSLEER. This CDR3 comprises 13 residues. Trimming pared 3 bases from V and 4 bases from J, leaving 9 bases between. Here the CDR3 reads CASSQMDSYGYTF. In DNA form, the CDR3 reads TGCGCCAGCAGCCAGATGGACAGCTATGGCTACACCTTC.

This chain uses TRBV18 with TRBJ1-1; 8 bases agree with TRBD1. Germline lookup yields CDR1 KGHSH and CDR2 LQKENI. With V trimmed by 3 bases and J by 0 bases, 6 bases remained unmatched. The CDR3 contains 16 residues. CDR3: CASSPMTGALNTEAFF. The CDR3 DNA reads as TGTGCCAGCTCACCTATGACAGGGGCTTTGAACACTGAAGCTTTCTTT.

V and J are TRBV20-1 and TRBJ2-1, with D unresolved. CDR3 length: 11 residues. Germline V gene sequence: CDR1 DFQATT, CDR2 SNEGSKA (reference sequence). V dropped 6 bases and J dropped 7 bases, with 10 bases sitting between them. As DNA, the CDR3 is TGCAGTGCCTCAACGAGGAATGAGCAGTTCTTC. Translation: CSASTRNEQFF.

V usage is TRBV30 and J usage is TRBJ1-4; 11 bases fit TRBD1. This CDR3 is 14 amino acids long. Germline values: CDR1 GTSNPN, CDR2 SVGIG (reference sequence). Germline trimming cut 2 bases from V and 7 bases from J; bases unmatched to any gene: 3. CDR3 amino acids: CAWSIGTGGEKLFF. Here the CDR3 DNA reads TGTGCCTGGAGTATAGGGACAGGGGGTGAAAAACTGTTTTTT.

The chain links TRBV6-1 to TRBJ2-7; possibly TRBD2 for D (6 bases). V was cut by 2 bases and J by 1 base, with 12 bases left in between. This CDR3 is built from 15 residues. The germline CDR1 and CDR2 sequences are MNHNS and SASEGT. CDR3 sequence reads: CASSELREASYEQYF. CDR3 coding DNA: TGTGCCAGCAGTGAACTTAGGGAGGCATCCTACGAGCAGTACTTC.

This CDR3 reads CAWSGVENEKLFF. The CDR3 DNA follows: TGTGCCTGGAGCGGGGTCGAGAATGAAAAACTGTTTTTT. The rearrangement uses TRBV30 and TRBJ1-4; D not resolved. Germline values: CDR1 GTSNPN, CDR2 SVGIG (reference sequence). V was cut by 3 bases and J by 5 bases, with 10 bases left in between. CDR3 length: 13 residues. Full variable domain (outside the CDR3, taken from reference TRBV30 and TRBJ1-4): SQTIHQWPATLVQPVGSPLSLECTVEGTSNPNLYWYRQAAGRGLQLLFYSVGIGQISSEVPQNLSASRPQDRQFILSSKKLLLSDSGFYLCAWSGVENEKLFFGSGTQLSVL.

CDR3 residues: CASSVEASGGETGELFF. As DNA, the CDR3 is TGTGCCAGCAGCGTAGAAGCATCGGGGGGCGAAACCGGGGAGCTGTTTTTT. V and J are TRBV9 and TRBJ2-2; perhaps TRBD2 as D (7 bases). This CDR3 is 17 amino acids long. CDR1 is SGDLS and CDR2 is YYNGEE in the germline V gene. The germline V and J ends were trimmed by 0 bases and 5 bases, with 17 bases remaining between them. The entire variable domain, with the rest obtained from reference TRBV9 and TRBJ2-2, is as follows: DSGVTQTPKHLITATGQRVTLRCSPRSGDLSVYWYQQSLDQGLQFLIQYYNGEERAKGNILERFSAQQFPDLHSELNLSSLELGDSALYFCASSVEASGGETGELFFGEGSRLTVL.

V is TRBV5-5 and J is TRBJ1-1, with a weak D call TRBD1 (6 bases). The germline V gene encodes CDR1 SGHKS and CDR2 YYEKEE (reference sequence). This CDR3 has 14 amino acids. The V gene lost 3 bases and the J gene lost 4 bases, with 13 bases spanning the gap. The CDR3: CASSSEQGATEAFF. CDR3 DNA sequence: TGTGCCAGCAGCTCCGAACAGGGTGCCACTGAAGCTTTCTTT.

The V call is TRBV9, the J call TRBJ2-3; 12 nucleotides match TRBD2. CDR3 size: 15 residues. Germline V lookup: CDR1 SGDLS, CDR2 YYNGEE. J gave up 9 bases and V 0 bases, and 5 bases lay outside the gene matches. The CDR3 protein is CASSVGLAGATTQYF. The CDR3 DNA sequence: TGTGCCAGCAGCGTAGGACTAGCGGGAGCAACGACGCAGTATTTT.

This rearrangement joins TRBV25-1 to TRBJ2-1; 7 bases are shared with TRBD2. The trim removed 4 bases at V and 4 bases at J, leaving 1 base unmatched. There are 13 residues in the CDR3. In germline, CDR1 is MGHDK, CDR2 SYGVNS. As DNA, the CDR3 is TGTGCCAGCAGTGGGGGGGGATACAATGAGCAGTTCTTC. Its protein product is CASSGGGYNEQFF.

The chain couples TRBV7-6 to TRBJ2-7, with D possibly matching TRBD1 (6 bases). Germline V gene data show CDR1 as SGHVS and CDR2 as FNYEAQ. With 5 bases removed from V and 5 bases from J, the gap between germline ends came to 16 bases. The CDR3 has 14 amino acids. CDR3 nucleotides: TGTGCCAGCAGCCTCCTAGGGGGAGCCAACGAGCAGTACTTC. Protein product: CASSLLGGANEQYF.

Only one count was recorded for this clone. The rearrangement uses TRBV5-4 and TRBJ2-3, with a weak D call TRBD2 (5 bases). The germline V and J ends were trimmed by 1 base and 5 bases, with 14 bases remaining between them. This CDR3 contains 15 residues. CDR1 is SGHNT, CDR2 YYREEE, per germline (reference sequence). The CDR3 DNA reads as TGTGCCAGCAGCTTGACCCCAAGCGAGGGAGATACGCAGTATTTT. Translation: CASSLTPSEGDTQYF.

CDR3 in DNA: TGTGCCAGCAGTTTACGGGGTTTTCGGCCAGAGACCCAGTACTTC. Translating gives CASSLRGFRPETQYF. The chain is built from TRBV28 and TRBJ2-5, with D possibly matching TRBD2 (5 bases). The length of the CDR3 is 15 residues. V dropped 2 bases and J dropped 4 bases, with 14 bases sitting between them. In germline, CDR1 is MDHEN, CDR2 SYDVKM.

The V call is TRBV6-1, the J call TRBJ2-2; 10 bases agree with TRBD2. In germline, CDR1 is MNHNS, CDR2 SASEGT. CDR3 length: 16 amino acids. J lost 0 bases, V lost 3 bases, and 1 base had no gene match. CDR3 amino acids: CASSDTSGANTGELFF. CDR3 coding DNA: TGTGCCAGCAGTGACACTAGCGGGGCGAACACCGGGGAGCTGTTTTTT.

The V gene is TRBV5-5, the J gene TRBJ2-6; D unclear. CDR3 size: 16 residues. Germline V gene data show CDR1 as SGHKS and CDR2 as YYEKEE (reference sequence). V was trimmed by 0 bases and J by 0 bases, leaving 7 bases between them. CDR3 DNA sequence: TGTGCCAGCAGCTTGGTACCGAGCTCTGGGGCCAACGTCCTGACTTTC. This sequence encodes CASSLVPSSGANVLTF.

The V call is TRBV9, the J call TRBJ2-1, with D perhaps TRBD2 (6 bases). The CDR3 is made up of 14 amino acids. Between the trimmed V and J ends, which lost 7 bases and 7 bases, there was a span of 18 bases. Germline V CDR1 and CDR2: SGDLS, YYNGEE. The CDR3 nucleotides are TGTGCCAGCGGGGGGACTGGCACACCTAATGAGCAGTTCTTC. This codes for CASGGTGTPNEQFF.

The V call is TRBV29-1, the J call TRBJ2-1; TRBD2 aligns across 10 bases. The CDR3 runs 13 residues. The germline V gene has CDR1 SQVTM and CDR2 ANQGSEA. With 6 bases clipped from V and 6 bases from J, the junction kept 5 bases outside the gene matches. The CDR3 region has the DNA TGCAGCGTAGTAGCGGGAGGTCCCAATGAGCAGTTCTTC. Amino acid sequence: CSVVAGGPNEQFF.

This clone was seen only once. V and J are TRBV28 and TRBJ2-7, with TRBD2 matching over 8 bases. CDR1 MDHEN and CDR2 SYDVKM come from the germline V gene. Losses at the gene ends were 3 bases for V and 0 bases for J; bases not matched to a gene: 7. The CDR3 consists of 16 residues. As DNA, the CDR3 is TGTGCCAGCAGTTTCCCCCTAGCGGGCAGCTCCTACGAGCAGTACTTC. Protein sequence: CASSFPLAGSSYEQYF.

The J gene is TRBJ1-1, the V gene TRBV11-2, with a tentative D call TRBD1 (5 bases). The CDR3 extends over 14 amino acids. Germline lookup yields CDR1 SGHAT and CDR2 FQNNGV. Between the trimmed V and J ends, which lost 4 bases and 1 base, there was a span of 10 bases. The CDR3 reads CASSYGHSNTEAFF. For the CDR3, the DNA is TGTGCCAGCAGCTACGGACACTCGAACACTGAAGCTTTCTTT.

The rearrangement uses TRBV7-9 and TRBJ2-3, with 13 bases matching TRBD2. Germline CDR1 is SEHNR and CDR2 is FQNEAQ (reference sequence). Trimming removed 3 bases from V and 7 bases from J; junction bases left unmatched: 4. The CDR3 is 15 residues long. This chain's CDR3 is CASSFGLAGENTQYF. The CDR3 DNA is TGTGCCAGCAGCTTTGGACTAGCGGGAGAGAATACGCAGTATTTT.

The chain has TRBV2 and TRBJ2-5; the D gene is possibly TRBD1 (5 bases). The CDR3 consists of 15 residues. Trimming removed 3 bases at V and 5 bases at J, with 16 bases between. Germline V gives CDR1 SNHLY, CDR2 FYNNEI. DNA of the CDR3: TGTGCCAGCAGTGAGGATCTGGCAGGGATGGAGACCCAGTACTTC. Amino acids: CASSEDLAGMETQYF.

The chain is built from TRBV29-1 and TRBJ2-1; D possibly corresponds to TRBD1 (5 bases). The CDR3 contains 13 residues. The V and J ends lost 5 bases and 0 bases respectively, with 8 bases between them. Germline V lookup: CDR1 SQVTM, CDR2 ANQGSEA. The CDR3 nucleotides are TGCAGCGTTCGGCAGGGCTCCTACAATGAGCAGTTCTTC. It specifies CSVRQGSYNEQFF.